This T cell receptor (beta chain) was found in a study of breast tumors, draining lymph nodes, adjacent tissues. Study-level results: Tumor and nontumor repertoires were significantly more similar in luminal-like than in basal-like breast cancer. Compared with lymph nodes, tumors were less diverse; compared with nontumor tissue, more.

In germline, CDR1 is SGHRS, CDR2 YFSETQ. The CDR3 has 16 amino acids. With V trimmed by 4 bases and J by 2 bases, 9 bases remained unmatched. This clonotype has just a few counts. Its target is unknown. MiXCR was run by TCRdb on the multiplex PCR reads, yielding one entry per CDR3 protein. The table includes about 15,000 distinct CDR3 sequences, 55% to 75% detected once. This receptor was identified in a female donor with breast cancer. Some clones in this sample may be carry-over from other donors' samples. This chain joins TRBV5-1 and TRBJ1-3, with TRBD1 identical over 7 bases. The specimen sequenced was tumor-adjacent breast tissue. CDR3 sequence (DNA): TGCGCCAGCAGCCAGAGCCCGACAGGGACTGGAAACACCATATATTTT. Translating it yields CASSQSPTGTGNTIYF.